Listed below are T cell receptor beta chains from one sample, sequenced in a study of T cells in Graves' hyperthyroidism and ophthalmopathy. TCRdb redid the calling of the multiplex PCR reads with MiXCR, one entry per CDR3 protein. The sample records 750,000 to 950,000 distinct CDR3 sequences, approximately 40% being singletons. The sequencing input was blood. These TCRs come from a man aged 18 to 30 with Graves' hyperthyroidism. Each CDR3 is given with its conserved first and last residue. The order of the fields is D gene, clone size, V gene, J gene, CDR3 protein, CDR3 DNA. D genes are given only for firm matches. Only some rows state a clone size, as once, few, many or a class for expanded clones.

>-|many|TRBV7-2|TRBJ1-6
CASSFRIEANSPLHF
TGTGCCAGCAGCTTCCGGATAGAGGCGAATTCACCCCTCCACTTT
>-|-|TRBV20-1|TRBJ2-7
CSASGTTSREQYF
TGCAGTGCTTCCGGGACCACCTCCCGCGAGCAGTACTTC
>-|few|TRBV7-2|TRBJ2-5
CASTEGGQGTETQYF
TGTGCCAGCACCGAAGGGGGGCAGGGCACCGAGACCCAGTACTTC
>-|many|TRBV29-1|TRBJ2-7
CSVEAQRPYEQYF
TGCAGCGTTGAAGCCCAACGACCCTACGAGCAGTACTTC
>-|few|TRBV12-3/TRBV12-4|TRBJ1-1
CASSSPDSNTEAFF
TGTGCCAGCAGTTCACCTGACTCGAACACTGAAGCTTTCTTT
>-|-|TRBV12-3/TRBV12-4|TRBJ1-1
CASSPSTGRTEAFF
TGTGCCAGCAGTCCTTCGACAGGCCGGACTGAAGCTTTCTTT
>TRBD1|-|TRBV5-1|TRBJ1-3
CASSLAEGAQLAGNTIYF
TGCGCCAGCAGCTTGGCGGAGGGGGCGCAGTTGGCTGGAAACACCATATATTTT
>-|-|TRBV6-6|TRBJ2-2
CASPRLQGNTGELFF
TGTGCCAGCCCTAGACTCCAGGGGAACACCGGGGAGCTGTTTTTT
>TRBD1|many|TRBV9|TRBJ1-4
CASSVGQGEKLFF
TGTGCCAGCAGCGTGGGACAGGGTGAAAAACTGTTTTTT
>TRBD2|many|TRBV2|TRBJ2-6
CASGGLADNVLTF
TGTGCCAGCGGGGGACTAGCGGACAACGTCCTGACTTTC
>-|few|TRBV7-9|TRBJ2-6
CASSTSTGSGANVLTF
TGTGCCAGCAGCACTTCAACAGGGAGCGGGGCCAACGTCCTGACTTTC
>TRBD1|-|TRBV2|TRBJ1-1
CASSEEGAGTEAFF
TGTGCCAGCAGTGAAGAGGGGGCCGGGACTGAAGCTTTCTTT
>TRBD2|-|TRBV7-3|TRBJ2-2
CASSQGRAAGELFF
TGCGCCAGCAGCCAAGGGAGGGCCGCCGGGGAGCTGTTTTTT
>TRBD1|many|TRBV2|TRBJ2-7
CASTRDRASEQYF
TGTGCCAGCACGCGGGACAGGGCCAGCGAGCAGTACTTC
>-|-|TRBV12-3/TRBV12-4|TRBJ2-7
CASASGTASYEQYF
TGTGCCAGCGCGTCCGGGACTGCCTCCTACGAGCAGTACTTC
>-|many|TRBV20-1|TRBJ1-1
CSAPSGNTEAFF
TGCAGTGCGCCGAGCGGGAACACTGAAGCTTTCTTT
>TRBD1|-|TRBV20-1|TRBJ1-1
CSAWRQGEAQAFF
TGCAGTGCTTGGCGCCAGGGGGAGGCTCAAGCTTTCTTT
>TRBD2|-|TRBV4-3|TRBJ2-7
CASSRTREEVYEQYF
TGCGCCAGCAGCCGGACCCGGGAGGAGGTCTACGAGCAGTACTTC
>-|once|TRBV25-1|TRBJ1-2
CASSPMGRDYGYTF
TGTGCCAGCAGTCCCATGGGCCGTGACTATGGCTACACCTTC
>-|many|TRBV7-2|TRBJ1-1
CASSTGARAFF
TGTGCCAGCAGCACCGGGGCCAGGGCTTTCTTT
>-|few|TRBV20-1|TRBJ2-5
CSATGLNPEWGETQYF
TGCAGTGCTACCGGACTCAACCCTGAATGGGGGGAGACCCAGTACTTC
>TRBD1|few|TRBV5-1|TRBJ2-7
CASSLVPPGQGSYEQYF
TGCGCCAGCAGCTTGGTACCCCCGGGACAGGGCTCCTACGAGCAGTACTTC
>-|-|TRBV7-2|TRBJ2-7
CASSSPGTPIFYEQYF
TGTGCCAGCAGCTCCCCCGGGACACCCATATTCTACGAGCAGTACTTC
>-|-|TRBV2|TRBJ1-6
CASSGSVGNSPLHF
TGTGCCAGCAGTGGCTCGGTTGGCAATTCACCCCTCCACTTT
>TRBD2|-|TRBV7-2|TRBJ2-5
CASSLGTSVIETQYF
TGTGCCAGCAGCCTCGGGACTAGCGTGATAGAGACCCAGTACTTC
>TRBD1|many|TRBV7-9|TRBJ1-2
CASSAQGYEGYTF
TGTGCCAGCAGCGCACAGGGGTACGAGGGCTACACCTTC
>-|-|TRBV25-1|TRBJ1-5
CASSLPRLYQPQHF
TGTGCCAGCAGTTTACCCCGACTCTATCAGCCCCAGCATTTT
>-|many|TRBV20-1|TRBJ2-5
CSALGQGVETQYF
TGCAGTGCCCTTGGCCAGGGAGTAGAGACCCAGTACTTC
>-|-|TRBV7-2|TRBJ1-1
CASSLTGSRNTEAFF
TGCGCCAGCAGCCTGACGGGCAGCAGGAACACTGAAGCTTTCTTT
>-|few|TRBV4-1|TRBJ1-2
CASSQDILGGPYGYTF
TGCGCCAGCAGCCAAGATATTCTGGGTGGCCCCTATGGCTACACCTTC
>-|-|TRBV9|TRBJ2-7
CASSRGLGNEQYF
TGTGCCAGCAGCCGGGGCCTGGGTAACGAGCAGTACTTC
>-|few|TRBV12-3/TRBV12-4|TRBJ2-5
CASRRNYQETQYF
TGTGCCAGCAGGCGAAACTACCAAGAGACCCAGTACTTC
>TRBD1|many|TRBV7-2|TRBJ1-2
CASSQGQKYGYTF
TGTGCCAGCAGCCAGGGACAGAAGTATGGCTACACCTTC
>TRBD2|-|TRBV29-1|TRBJ2-7
CSALASGSYEQYF
TGCAGCGCTTTGGCTAGCGGGAGCTACGAGCAGTACTTC
>-|-|TRBV11-2|TRBJ1-5
CASSLFPLGQPQHF
TGTGCCAGCAGCTTATTCCCCCTGGGTCAGCCCCAGCATTTT
>-|many|TRBV20-1|TRBJ1-2
CSARDPPVYGYTF
TGCAGTGCTAGAGATCCCCCAGTCTATGGCTACACCTTC
>-|many|TRBV24-1|TRBJ1-1
CATSDNTEAFF
TGTGCCACCAGTGACAACACTGAAGCTTTCTTT
>-|many|TRBV6-6|TRBJ1-6
CASSGRTYNSPLHF
TGTGCCAGCAGTGGACGGACCTATAATTCACCCCTCCACTTT
>TRBD1|-|TRBV6-5|TRBJ1-2
CASGQGQSRGYTF
TGTGCCAGCGGACAGGGACAGTCGCGGGGCTACACCTTC
>-|few|TRBV15|TRBJ2-3
CATSRDWGRDSSDTQYF
TGTGCCACCAGCAGAGATTGGGGGAGAGACTCATCAGATACGCAGTATTTT
>-|few|TRBV5-5|TRBJ2-7
CASSFGGFHEQYF
TGTGCCAGCAGCTTCGGGGGATTCCACGAGCAGTACTTC
>-|few|TRBV7-9|TRBJ2-2
CASSWDWTGELFF
TGTGCCAGCAGCTGGGACTGGACCGGGGAGCTGTTTTTT
>-|many|TRBV7-9|TRBJ2-5
CASTRPGPEETQYF
TGTGCCAGCACCCGTCCGGGCCCGGAAGAGACCCAGTACTTC
>-|few|TRBV12-3/TRBV12-4|TRBJ2-5
CASSLRRIQETQYF
TGTGCCAGCAGTTTACGGCGAATCCAAGAGACCCAGTACTTC
>TRBD1|-|TRBV5-1|TRBJ2-6
CASSLFPGQGTSGANVLTF
TGCGCCAGCAGCTTGTTCCCGGGACAGGGGACCTCTGGGGCCAACGTCCTGACTTTC
>-|-|TRBV2|TRBJ1-1
CASSPGDGGSGAFF
TGTGCCAGCAGCCCTGGGGATGGGGGAAGTGGGGCTTTCTTT
>TRBD2|-|TRBV10-3|TRBJ2-5
CASSEVGGGKETQYF
TGTGCCAGCAGTGAAGTGGGGGGGGGGAAAGAGACCCAGTACTTC
>-|many|TRBV2|TRBJ2-6
CASIVAGTHSGANVLTF
TGTGCCAGCATTGTAGCAGGAACCCACTCTGGGGCCAACGTCCTGACTTTC
>-|-|TRBV7-9|TRBJ2-7
CASSPPGLGAPYEQYF
TGTGCCAGCAGCCCCCCGGGACTCGGGGCCCCCTACGAGCAGTACTTC
>-|-|TRBV7-9|TRBJ1-4
CASSLRQSNEKLFF
TGTGCCAGCAGTTTAAGGCAATCTAATGAAAAACTGTTTTTT
>-|many|TRBV9|TRBJ2-7
CASSVESGGREQYF
TGTGCCAGCAGCGTAGAGAGCGGAGGTCGCGAGCAGTACTTC
>-|-|TRBV20-1|TRBJ2-6
CSLDSSGANVLTF
TGCAGCTTGGACAGCTCTGGGGCCAACGTCCTGACTTTC
>-|few|TRBV2|TRBJ2-5
CASSVMTEKETQYF
TGTGCCAGCAGCGTTATGACCGAAAAAGAGACCCAGTACTTC
>-|-|TRBV7-9|TRBJ1-5
CASSPDGRRGTPYSNQPQHF
TGTGCCAGCAGCCCTGATGGTAGAAGGGGGACCCCTTATAGCAATCAGCCCCAGCATTTT
>TRBD1|few|TRBV5-8|TRBJ1-6
CASSYRQGARSPLHF
TGTGCCAGCAGCTACCGACAGGGGGCGAGGTCACCCCTCCACTTT